This entry lists 22 T cell receptor beta chains sequenced from one sample in a study of OX40 agonist ivuxolimab in advanced cancers. Repertoires were generated with immunoSEQ multiplex PCR, while TCRdb's copy carries only in-frame clones and drops some. The sample holds 60,000 to 100,000 clones, 80% to 90% seen once. The sample here was CD4+ or CD8+ T cells sorted from blood, taken in a trial of the OX40 agonist ivuxolimab. The receptors were gathered from an adult with an advanced solid tumor such as melanoma, head and neck, liver or kidney cancer.

The chain uses TRBV5-8 and TRBJ2-3, with D possibly TRBD1 on 5 matching bases. Trimming removed 9 bases at V and 6 bases at J, with 17 bases between. The CDR3 length is 13 residues. Germline V CDR1 and CDR2: SGHTS, YDEGEE. The CDR3 DNA reads as TGTGCCAACCCATCCGACAGTTTGGATACGCAGTATTTT. It is translated as CANPSDSLDTQYF.

This sequence joins TRBV28 and TRBJ2-7, with 7 bases fitting TRBD2. The germline V gene has CDR1 MDHEN and CDR2 SYDVKM. V lost 4 bases and J lost 6; bases outside the gene matches: 12. The CDR3 length is 15 residues. The CDR3 spells CASSSPTGGRLEQYF. In DNA form, the CDR3 reads TGTGCCAGCAGTTCCCCAACTGGCGGGAGACTCGAGCAGTACTTC.

This rearrangement joins TRBV28 to TRBJ1-1, with D perhaps TRBD1 (5 bases). CDR1 is MDHEN and CDR2 is SYDVKM in the germline V gene. This CDR3 region has 14 residues. The V gene lost 8 bases and the J gene lost 1 base, with 14 bases spanning the gap. As DNA, the CDR3 is TGTGCCAGCGGGCTACAGGCTACGAACACTGAAGCTTTCTTT. Protein sequence: CASGLQATNTEAFF. Full variable domain (remainder filled in from reference TRBV28 and TRBJ1-1): DVKVTQSSRYLVKRTGEKVFLECVQDMDHENMFWYRQDPGLGLRLIYFSYDVKMKEKGDIPEGYSVSREKKERFSLILESASTNQTSMYLCASGLQATNTEAFFGQGTRLTVV.

V gene TRBV5-4 combines with J gene TRBJ1-2; 8 positions match TRBD1. The CDR3 has 14 residues. From germline, CDR1 is SGHNT and CDR2 YYREEE (reference sequence). The V and J ends lost 4 bases and 2 bases, in that order; junction bases with no gene match: 4. The CDR3 spells CASSPGQGNYGYTF. Written as DNA, the CDR3 is TGTGCCAGCAGCCCCGGACAGGGAAACTATGGCTACACCTTC.

The chain carries TRBV19 and TRBJ1-3, with 9 bases identical to TRBD1. This CDR3 is 16 amino acids long. Germline-derived CDR1 and CDR2 are LNHDA and SQIVND (reference sequence). The junction had 9 bases not matched to a gene; V was cut back by 6 bases and J by 3 bases. CDR3 sequence: CASRSFTGGRGNTIYF. The CDR3 region has the DNA TGTGCCAGTAGGAGCTTTACAGGGGGCCGTGGAAACACCATATATTTT. Looking up the rest from reference TRBV19 and TRBJ1-3 gives the full variable domain: DGGITQSPKYLFRKEGQNVTLSCEQNLNHDAMYWYRQDPGQGLRLIYYSQIVNDFQKGDIAEGYSVSREKKESFPLTVTSAQKNPTAFYLCASRSFTGGRGNTIYFGEGSWLTVV.

This clone was counted once. The chain links TRBV11-2 to TRBJ2-3; 10 bases map to TRBD2. V gave up 3 bases and J gave up 1 base; unmatched junction bases: 1. The V gene's germline CDR1 is SGHAT and CDR2 FQNNGV. The CDR3 is made up of 15 amino acids. In DNA form, the CDR3 reads TGTGCCAGCAGCTTCGGACTAGCGGGCACAGATACGCAGTATTTT. The encoded protein is CASSFGLAGTDTQYF.

CDR3: CASSNRGMFNYGYTF. The CDR3 DNA reads TGTGCCAGCAGCAACCGGGGGATGTTCAACTATGGCTACACCTTC. This sequence joins TRBV7-2 and TRBJ1-2, with TRBD1 as a possible D gene (5 bases). Germline loops: CDR1 SGHTA, CDR2 FQGNSA. The CDR3 runs to 15 residues. The V and J ends lost 5 bases and 2 bases respectively, with 15 bases between them.

The chain uses TRBV2 and TRBJ2-1; 11 nucleotides agree with TRBD2. The CDR3 has 15 residues. Germline V gene lookup returns CDR1 SNHLY and CDR2 FYNNEI. J gave up 8 bases and V 5 bases, and 8 bases lay outside the gene matches. CDR3 in amino acids: CASSKTSGKVDEQFF. In DNA form, the CDR3 reads TGTGCCAGCAGTAAGACTAGCGGGAAGGTAGATGAGCAGTTCTTC.

The J gene is TRBJ2-1, the V gene TRBV7-9, with D possibly TRBD1 on 5 matching bases. The ends were cut back, 7 bases at V and 6 bases at J, with 16 bases in the middle. Germline CDR1 SEHNR, CDR2 FQNEAQ (reference sequence). This CDR3 contains 14 residues. CDR3 amino acids: CASTSQARSNEQFF. In DNA, the CDR3 is TGTGCCAGCACCTCACAGGCAAGGAGCAATGAGCAGTTCTTC.

J is TRBJ2-3 and V is TRBV6-1, with D tentatively TRBD1 (5 bases). This CDR3 spans 15 amino acids. Per the germline V gene, CDR1 is MNHNS and CDR2 is SASEGT. The V gene lost 4 bases and the J gene lost 2 bases, with 13 bases spanning the gap. The CDR3 coding sequence is TGTGCCAGCAGTGTGGGGCCTATGAACACAGATACGCAGTATTTT. Protein product: CASSVGPMNTDTQYF.

The chain employs TRBV5-6 and TRBJ1-1; unclear D gene. Germline V gives CDR1 SGHDT, CDR2 YYEEEE. Trimming cost V 5 bases and J 0 bases, with 14 bases left between them. The CDR3 spans 15 residues. The CDR3 sequence is CASRIGGRLNTEAFF. CDR3 nucleotides: TGTGCCAGCAGGATAGGAGGACGGTTGAACACTGAAGCTTTCTTT.

The chain links TRBV7-2 to TRBJ1-2; D is unresolved. Germline CDR1 and CDR2: SGHTA and FQGNSA. This CDR3 is 15 amino acids long. Trimming pared 7 bases from V and 5 bases from J, leaving 20 bases between. CDR3 DNA: TGTGCCAGCACCACTAGGAACCGCCCTGGTTATGGCTACACCTTC. Translated, it gives CASTTRNRPGYGYTF. Complete variable domain (other parts from reference TRBV7-2 and TRBJ1-2): GAGVSQSPSNKVTEKGKDVELRCDPISGHTALYWYRQSLGQGLEFLIYFQGNSAPDKSGLPSDRFSAERTGGSVSTLTIQRTQQEDSAVYLCASTTRNRPGYGYTFGSGTRLTVV.

The chain joins TRBV7-9 to TRBJ1-3; TRBD1 agrees at 8 bases. Germline CDR1 is SEHNR and CDR2 is FQNEAQ (reference sequence). Unmatched junction bases numbered 4, after V lost 6 bases and J lost 0 bases. The CDR3 runs to 15 residues. Here the CDR3 DNA reads TGTGCCAGCAGGGGACAGGCAGACTCTGGAAACACCATATATTTT. It specifies CASRGQADSGNTIYF.

The V call is TRBV4-3, the J call TRBJ2-3; D gene uncertain. The V end lost 8 bases, the J end lost 2 bases, and 20 bases lay between the germline ends. Per germline, CDR1 LGHNA and CDR2 YSLEER. CDR3 length: 16 amino acids. The CDR3 region is CASEMITRAPTDTQYF. The CDR3 DNA sequence: TGCGCCAGCGAGATGATAACACGGGCCCCCACAGATACGCAGTATTTT.

CDR3 in amino acids: CASSQGRQEYQPQHF. DNA for the CDR3: TGCGCCAGCAGCCAAGGGAGGCAGGAGTACCAGCCCCAGCATTTT. The chain combines TRBV4-1 with TRBJ1-5; D is uncertain. V dropped 1 base and J dropped 7 bases, with 14 bases sitting between them. The CDR3 loop spans 15 amino acids. Germline V gene data show CDR1 as MGHRA and CDR2 as YSYEKL.

In DNA form, the CDR3 reads TGTGCCAGTATTGGGCGGCGCGGAACCGGGGAGCTGTTTTTT. Protein: CASIGRRGTGELFF. The chain employs TRBV19 and TRBJ2-2; D is undetermined. This CDR3 spans 14 amino acids. The V end lost 7 bases, the J end lost 5 bases, and 14 bases lay between the germline ends. The germline V gene has CDR1 LNHDA and CDR2 SQIVND (reference sequence). The complete variable domain, with remaining parts taken from reference TRBV19 and TRBJ2-2, reads DGGITQSPKYLFRKEGQNVTLSCEQNLNHDAMYWYRQDPGQGLRLIYYSQIVNDFQKGDIAEGYSVSREKKESFPLTVTSAQKNPTAFYLCASIGRRGTGELFFGEGSRLTVL.

This clone appeared a single time. V gene TRBV7-9 combines with J gene TRBJ2-1; D remains ambiguous. The germline V gene has CDR1 SEHNR and CDR2 FQNEAQ (reference sequence). V lost 2 bases and J lost 8, with 4 bases in between. The CDR3 has 11 amino acids. CDR3 DNA sequence: TGTGCCAGCAGCTTATATTATGAGCAGTTCTTC. Translated, it gives CASSLYYEQFF.

This chain uses TRBV5-5 with TRBJ2-7, with 10 positions matching TRBD2. Germline loops: CDR1 SGHKS, CDR2 YYEKEE (reference sequence). This CDR3 spans 16 amino acids. The J segment lost 1 base and the V segment lost 4 bases, leaving 8 bases of the junction unmatched. CDR3 region: CASSLRTSGTSYEQYF. The CDR3 bases are TGTGCCAGCAGCCTCAGGACTAGCGGAACGTCCTACGAGCAGTACTTC.

V gene TRBV28 combines with J gene TRBJ2-3, with D tentatively TRBD1 (6 bases). This CDR3 comprises 18 residues. The germline V gene has CDR1 MDHEN and CDR2 SYDVKM. V was shortened by 9 bases and J by 2 bases, with 27 bases between the two germline ends. This CDR3 reads CASNNLLGRDKSTDTQYF. CDR3 nucleotides: TGTGCCAGTAACAATCTACTTGGCCGGGACAAATCCACAGATACGCAGTATTTT. The whole variable domain, remainder taken from reference TRBV28 and TRBJ2-3, is DVKVTQSSRYLVKRTGEKVFLECVQDMDHENMFWYRQDPGLGLRLIYFSYDVKMKEKGDIPEGYSVSREKKERFSLILESASTNQTSMYLCASNNLLGRDKSTDTQYFGPGTRLTVL.

This chain links TRBV2 with TRBJ1-5; 7 nucleotides agree with TRBD1. J was trimmed by 0 bases and V by 6 bases; bases with no gene match: 8. This CDR3 has 16 amino acids. The germline gives CDR1 SNHLY, CDR2 FYNNEI. For the CDR3, the DNA is TGTGCCAGCAGCCGGGACAGAAGATATAGCAATCAGCCCCAGCATTTT. Protein product: CASSRDRRYSNQPQHF.

CDR3: CSVEVYRDSYEQYF. For the CDR3, the DNA is TGCAGCGTTGAAGTCTACAGGGACTCCTACGAGCAGTACTTC. J is TRBJ2-7 and V is TRBV29-1; possible D gene TRBD1, 6 bases. The length of the CDR3 is 14 residues. V gave up 1 base and J gave up 0 bases, with 10 bases separating them. Per germline, CDR1 SQVTM and CDR2 ANQGSEA.

This chain uses TRBV5-1 with TRBJ2-6; no reliable D call. Germline V gene lookup returns CDR1 SGHRS and CDR2 YFSETQ. The CDR3 is made up of 15 amino acids. The V gene lost 0 bases and the J gene lost 7 bases, with 11 bases spanning the gap. The CDR3 loop reads CASSLVGTAANVLTF. In DNA, the CDR3 is TGCGCCAGCAGCTTGGTAGGTACAGCAGCCAACGTCCTGACTTTC.